The rows below give T cell receptor beta chains drawn from one sample of a study of blood T cell repertoires in COVID-19. Sequencing was performed with immunoSEQ multiplex PCR; in TCRdb, only in-frame clones are kept and a portion is missing. Of over 150,000 clones in the sample, approximately 78% were seen once. Sequenced sample: peripheral blood. The receptors stem from an older man with acute or convalescent COVID-19. CDR3s include the opening cysteine and the closing phenylalanine or tryptophan. D genes are given only for firm matches. Size is omitted from some rows. Given values are once, few, many or a class for expanded clones.

clone_size	v_call	d_call	cdr3_length	j_call	cdr3_aa	cdr3_nt
.	TRBV9	.	13	TRBJ1-1	CASSVEVHTEAFF	TGTGCCAGCAGCGTCGAGGTACACACTGAAGCTTTCTTT
.	TRBV5-6	TRBD2	18	TRBJ2-3	CASSLEILAGGSTDTQYF	TGTGCCAGCAGCTTGGAGATCCTAGCGGGGGGGAGCACAGATACGCAGTATTTT
.	TRBV11-3	.	14	TRBJ1-2	CASSQGGGGHGYTF	TGTGCCAGCAGTCAAGGGGGGGGTGGCCATGGCTACACCTTC
once	TRBV18	.	16	TRBJ1-3	CASSPPQGLAGNTIYF	TGTGCCAGCTCACCACCGCAGGGGTTGGCTGGAAACACCATATATTTT
.	TRBV11-2	.	16	TRBJ2-7	CASSLSGTIVTYEQYF	TGTGCCAGCAGCTTAAGTGGGACAATAGTTACCTACGAGCAGTACTTC
.	TRBV10-3	.	13	TRBJ1-1	CAISDHSTLEAFF	TGTGCCATCAGTGACCACTCGACACTTGAAGCTTTCTTT
.	TRBV29-1	.	12	TRBJ1-5	CSVGEGNQPQHF	TGCAGCGTGGGGGAGGGCAATCAGCCCCAGCATTTT
.	TRBV5-1	.	14	TRBJ1-1	CASSLKSGNTEAFF	TGCGCCAGCAGCTTGAAATCCGGGAACACTGAAGCTTTCTTT
.	TRBV7-9	TRBD1	17	TRBJ1-2	CASSSKPGGEANYGYTF	TGTGCCAGCAGCTCGAAACCAGGGGGCGAGGCTAACTATGGCTACACCTTC
.	TRBV6-2/TRBV6-3	.	12	TRBJ2-1	CASSYSAGEKFF	TGTGCCAGCAGTTACTCGGCCGGGGAGAAGTTCTTC
.	TRBV4-2	TRBD2	17	TRBJ2-3	CASSQNGGAPFADTQYF	TGTGCCAGCAGCCAAAACGGGGGGGCCCCTTTCGCAGATACGCAGTATTTT
.	TRBV5-4	TRBD1	16	TRBJ2-2	CASSSTGSINTGELFF	TGTGCCAGCAGCTCGACAGGGAGTATTAACACCGGGGAGCTGTTTTTT
.	TRBV19	TRBD2	16	TRBJ2-1	CASSTLLAGGGNEQFF	TGTGCCAGTAGTACCCTACTAGCGGGGGGAGGAAATGAGCAGTTCTTC
.	TRBV23-1	.	13	TRBJ2-3	CASSRSRGDTQYF	TGCGCCAGCAGTCGAAGCCGCGGGGATACGCAGTATTTT
.	TRBV5-4	TRBD1	15	TRBJ2-2	CASSWTGSNTGELFF	TGTGCCAGCAGCTGGACAGGGTCGAACACCGGGGAGCTGTTTTTT
.	TRBV6-5	.	16	TRBJ1-2	CASSLAGGDYDYGYTF	TGTGCCAGCAGTTTAGCGGGAGGTGACTATGACTATGGCTACACCTTC
once	TRBV4-3	.	17	TRBJ2-7	CASSLGAGTPRVYEQYF	TGCGCCAGCAGCCTGGGTGCGGGGACTCCCCGGGTCTACGAGCAGTACTTC
few	TRBV6-2/TRBV6-3	TRBD2	16	TRBJ2-3	CASSPRGLAVTDTQYF	TGTGCCAGCAGTCCCCGAGGACTAGCGGTTACAGATACGCAGTATTTT
.	TRBV5-1	.	14	TRBJ2-5	CASSPASEGETQYF	TGCGCCAGCAGCCCAGCTAGCGAGGGAGAGACCCAGTACTTC
.	TRBV20-1	.	10	TRBJ2-5	CSALYETQYF	TGCAGTGCCCTCTACGAGACCCAGTACTTC
.	TRBV27	TRBD1	15	TRBJ1-5	CASRPGQGSNQPQHF	TGTGCCAGCAGGCCGGGACAGGGAAGCAATCAGCCCCAGCATTTT
.	TRBV5-1	.	16	TRBJ1-6	CASSLVLGGHNSPLHF	TGCGCCAGCAGCTTGGTCTTAGGGGGTCATAATTCACCCCTCCACTTT
.	TRBV5-1	.	14	TRBJ2-1	CASSLDSEADEQFF	TGCGCCAGCAGCTTGGATTCGGAGGCCGATGAGCAGTTCTTC
.	TRBV5-1	TRBD1	16	TRBJ1-1	CASSSTGGRVNTEAFF	TGCGCCAGCAGCTCCACAGGGGGTAGGGTGAACACTGAAGCTTTCTTT
.	TRBV19	TRBD1	15	TRBJ2-2	CASITGGVKAGELFF	TGTGCCAGTATAACAGGGGGCGTTAAAGCCGGGGAGCTGTTTTTT
many	TRBV7-9	.	11	TRBJ2-7	CASSFQNEQYF	TGTGCCAGCAGCTTTCAGAACGAGCAGTACTTC
.	TRBV9	TRBD1	16	TRBJ1-2	CASSVGTGGGGYGYTF	TGTGCCAGCAGCGTCGGGACAGGGGGAGGAGGCTATGGCTACACCTTC
.	TRBV5-4	.	16	TRBJ2-7	CASSQPAGTRSYEQYF	TGTGCCAGCAGTCAACCCGCCGGGACTCGCTCCTACGAGCAGTACTTC
.	TRBV2	.	13	TRBJ1-1	CASKGLGNTEAFF	TGTGCCAGCAAAGGACTGGGGAACACTGAAGCTTTCTTT
.	TRBV4-2	.	15	TRBJ1-3	CASSQEATSGNTIYF	TGTGCCAGCAGCCAAGAGGCAACCTCTGGAAACACCATATATTTT